This T cell receptor beta chain originates from a study of early T cells in non-severe SARS-CoV-2 infection. About the research overall: Sequencing was performed on bulk RNA from unsorted whole blood, leaving chains unpaired. Whole-study results and caveats: VDJdb matching, biased toward anti-spike CD8 responses, missed private and CD4 specificities.

This CDR3 is 13 amino acids long. Trimming at V came to 3 bases and at J to 4 bases, leaving 2 bases not matched to a gene. CDR1 is KGHSH, CDR2 LQKENI, per germline. From the 5' RACE reads, TCRdb called clonotypes with MiXCR, one entry per CDR3 protein. The sample carries 60,000 to 90,000 distinct CDR3 sequences, 8.5% to 10% recorded once. At least ten counts were recorded for this clonotype. Its antigen is unidentified. The receptor was isolated from an adult who was a healthcare worker with PCR-confirmed SARS-CoV-2 infection or an uninfected control (not recorded which). Sequencing input: whole blood. This sequence joins TRBV18 and TRBJ1-1; 7 nucleotides align to TRBD1. CDR3 loop: CASSPPGGTEAFF. The CDR3 DNA reads TGTGCCAGCTCACCGCCAGGGGGCACTGAAGCTTTCTTT.